These 10 T cell receptor beta chains were sequenced from one sample in a study of siplizumab effects on memory and regulatory T cells. Generated by immunoSEQ multiplex PCR, the TCRdb table keeps only in-frame clones and is missing some. This table has fewer than 20,000 clones, approximately 46% appearing once. Their cognate antigens are unknown. As described, mixed lymphocyte reaction cells underwent coculture at 37°C for a duration of six to seven days. The sample comprised CFSE-low (dividing) CD4+ T cells sorted from an allogeneic mixed lymphocyte reaction. Receptor source: a human donor in good health; the cells came from an allogeneic mixed lymphocyte reaction.

The chain joins TRBV6-4 to TRBJ2-1, with TRBD1 matching 9 bases. This CDR3 comprises 17 residues. Unmatched junction bases numbered 7, after V lost 3 bases and J lost 1 base. The germline CDR1 and CDR2 sequences are MRHNA and SNTAGT. The CDR3 sequence: CASSEQPQGASYNEQFF. Written as DNA, the CDR3 is TGTGCCAGCAGTGAGCAACCACAGGGGGCATCCTACAATGAGCAGTTCTTC.

This clone was counted once. This sequence joins TRBV18 and TRBJ2-1; no clear D. V was cut by 3 bases and J by 6 bases, with 12 bases left in between. In germline, CDR1 is KGHSH, CDR2 LQKENI. The CDR3 is made up of 14 amino acids. Written as DNA, the CDR3 is TGTGCCAGCTCACCCATCCCTTGGGGCAATGAGCAGTTCTTC. It yields the protein CASSPIPWGNEQFF.

The chain carries TRBV6-5 and TRBJ1-1; no clear D. CDR3 size: 14 residues. V lost 3 bases to trimming and J lost 5 bases, with 13 bases between them. Germline CDR1 is MNHEY and CDR2 is SVGAGI. In DNA form, the CDR3 reads TGTGCCAGCAGTTATTATCCGACGGGGACTGAAGCTTTCTTT. Residues: CASSYYPTGTEAFF.

This clone was picked up one time. The CDR3 region is CASSQGGRGLSYEQYF. CDR3 nucleotides: TGTGCCAGCAGCCAAGGCGGCAGGGGGCTATCCTACGAGCAGTACTTC. The chain recombines TRBV4-2 with TRBJ2-7; 8 positions agree with TRBD1. Germline CDR1 and CDR2: LGHNA and YNFKEQ. Trimming at V came to 1 base and at J to 1 base, leaving 6 bases not matched to a gene. The CDR3 has 16 amino acids.

Here the CDR3 DNA reads TGTGCCAGCAGCGTAGACGGCGGGGGGTCGCAAGAGACCCAGTACTTC. It codes for CASSVDGGGSQETQYF. This chain links TRBV9 with TRBJ2-5, with 8 nucleotides matching TRBD2. Germline V gene sequence: CDR1 SGDLS, CDR2 YYNGEE. With V trimmed by 0 bases and J by 2 bases, 6 bases remained unmatched. The CDR3 has 16 residues.

The chain couples TRBV18 to TRBJ2-2, with D tentatively TRBD1 (6 bases). The V end was cut by 3 bases, the J end by 6 bases, with 14 bases between. Germline V gene sequence: CDR1 KGHSH, CDR2 LQKENI. The CDR3 has 15 amino acids. The CDR3 sequence is CASSPALQGSGELFF. The CDR3 DNA is TGTGCCAGCTCACCGGCGCTTCAGGGGTCCGGGGAGCTGTTTTTT.

The chain carries TRBV10-3 and TRBJ2-5, with D possibly TRBD2 on 5 matching bases. Germline V CDR1 and CDR2: ENHRY, SYGVKD. This CDR3 is built from 14 residues. The V and J ends lost 3 bases and 1 base respectively, with 9 bases between them. This CDR3 reads CAISDLASQETQYF. CDR3 nucleotide sequence: TGTGCCATCAGTGACCTAGCATCCCAAGAGACCCAGTACTTC.

The chain employs TRBV6-5 and TRBJ2-5; the D is unclear. Trimming pared 5 bases from V and 0 bases from J, leaving 7 bases between. The CDR3 runs to 13 residues. The germline gives CDR1 MNHEY, CDR2 SVGAGI. CDR3 amino acids: CASSGNYQETQYF. CDR3 DNA sequence: TGTGCCAGCAGTGGAAACTACCAAGAGACCCAGTACTTC.

By proportion, this clone is medium-sized. J is TRBJ1-2 and V is TRBV11-2; D is unclear. This CDR3 contains 15 residues. V dropped 0 bases and J dropped 0 bases, with 8 bases sitting between them. Per germline, CDR1 SGHAT and CDR2 FQNNGV. CDR3 in DNA: TGTGCCAGCAGCTTAGAGAGGTTGACTAACTATGGCTACACCTTC. Residues: CASSLERLTNYGYTF. Together with reference TRBV11-2 and TRBJ1-2, the CDR3 gives the full variable domain: EAGVAQSPRYKIIEKRQSVAFWCNPISGHATLYWYQQILGQGPKLLIQFQNNGVVDDSQLPKDRFSAERLKGVDSTLKIQPAKLEDSAVYLCASSLERLTNYGYTFGSGTRLTVV.

The rearrangement links TRBV9 to TRBJ2-3, with 8 bases aligning to TRBD2. Losses at the gene ends were 4 bases for V and 5 bases for J; bases not matched to a gene: 9. CDR3 length equals 15 residues. Germline CDR1 reads SGDLS; CDR2 reads YYNGEE. The CDR3 is CASSPLTGGRDTQYF. The DNA of the CDR3 is TGTGCCAGCAGCCCCCTCACGGGGGGGCGAGATACGCAGTATTTT.